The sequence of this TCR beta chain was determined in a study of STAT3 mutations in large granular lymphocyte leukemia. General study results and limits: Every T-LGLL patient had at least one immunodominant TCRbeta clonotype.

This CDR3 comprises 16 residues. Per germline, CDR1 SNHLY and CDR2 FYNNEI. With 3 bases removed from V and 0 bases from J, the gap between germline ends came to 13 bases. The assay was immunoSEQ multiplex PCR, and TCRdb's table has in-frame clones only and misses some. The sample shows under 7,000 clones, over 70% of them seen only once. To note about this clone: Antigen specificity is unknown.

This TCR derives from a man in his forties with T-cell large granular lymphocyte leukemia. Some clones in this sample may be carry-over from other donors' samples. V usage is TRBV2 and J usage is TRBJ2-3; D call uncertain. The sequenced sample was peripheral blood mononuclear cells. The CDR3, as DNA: TGTGCCAGCAGTGACCAGAGCCTTGCTAGCACAGATACGCAGTATTTT. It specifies CASSDQSLASTDTQYF. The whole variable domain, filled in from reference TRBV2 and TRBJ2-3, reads EPEVTQTPSHQVTQMGQEVILRCVPISNHLYFYWYRQILGQKVEFLVSFYNNEISEKSEIFDDQFSVERPDGSNFTLKIRSTKLEDSAMYFCASSDQSLASTDTQYFGPGTRLTVL.